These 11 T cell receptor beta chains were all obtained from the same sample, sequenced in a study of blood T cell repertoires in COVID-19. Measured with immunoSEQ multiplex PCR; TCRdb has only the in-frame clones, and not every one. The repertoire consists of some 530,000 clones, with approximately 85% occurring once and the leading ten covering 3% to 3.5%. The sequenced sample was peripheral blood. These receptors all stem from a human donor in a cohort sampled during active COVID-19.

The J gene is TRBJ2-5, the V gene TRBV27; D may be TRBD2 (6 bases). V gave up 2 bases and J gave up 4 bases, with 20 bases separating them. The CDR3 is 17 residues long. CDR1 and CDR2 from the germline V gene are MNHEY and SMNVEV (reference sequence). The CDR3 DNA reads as TGTGCCAGCAGTTTACGGACCCCTCGACCCGGGAGAGAGACCCAGTACTTC. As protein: CASSLRTPRPGRETQYF.

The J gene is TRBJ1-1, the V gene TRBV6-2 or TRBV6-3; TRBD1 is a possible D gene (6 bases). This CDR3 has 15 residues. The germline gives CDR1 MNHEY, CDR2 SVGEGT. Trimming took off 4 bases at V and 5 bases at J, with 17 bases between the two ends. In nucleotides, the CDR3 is TGTGCCAGCAGTTCCGTCCAGGGGAGGGGTACTGAAGCTTTCTTT. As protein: CASSSVQGRGTEAFF.

CDR3 protein: CASSDSTSGTNQPQHF. DNA of the CDR3: TGTGCCAGCAGTGACAGTACTAGCGGGACCAATCAGCCCCAGCATTTT. The rearrangement links TRBV6-4 to TRBJ1-5, with D possibly TRBD1 on 5 matching bases. The germline gives CDR1 MRHNA, CDR2 SNTAGT. The CDR3 covers 16 residues. Trimming shortened V by 2 bases and J by 3 bases, and 14 bases separated the two germline ends.

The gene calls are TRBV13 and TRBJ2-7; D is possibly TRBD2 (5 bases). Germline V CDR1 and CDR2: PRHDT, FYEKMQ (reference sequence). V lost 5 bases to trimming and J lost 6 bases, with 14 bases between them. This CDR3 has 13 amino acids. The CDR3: CASSRASYPEQYF. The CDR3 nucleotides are TGTGCCAGCAGCCGCGCTAGCTATCCCGAGCAGTACTTC.

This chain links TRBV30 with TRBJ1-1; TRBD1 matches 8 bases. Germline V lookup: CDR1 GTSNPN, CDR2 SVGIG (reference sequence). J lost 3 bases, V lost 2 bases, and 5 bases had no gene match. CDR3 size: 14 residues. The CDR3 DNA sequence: TGTGCCTGGAGTTTTAACAGGGGGGACACTGAAGCTTTCTTT. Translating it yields CAWSFNRGDTEAFF.

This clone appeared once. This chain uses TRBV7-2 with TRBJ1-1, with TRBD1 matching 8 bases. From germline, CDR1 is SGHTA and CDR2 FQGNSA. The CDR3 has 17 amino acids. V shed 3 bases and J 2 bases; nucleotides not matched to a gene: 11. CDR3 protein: CASSFGQGVSTNTEAFF. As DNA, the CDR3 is TGTGCCAGCAGCTTCGGACAGGGCGTCAGTACTAACACTGAAGCTTTCTTT.

CDR3 region: CASSEALGGSNQPQHF. Written as DNA, the CDR3 is TGTGCCAGCAGTGAAGCGTTAGGGGGTAGCAATCAGCCCCAGCATTTT. The chain has TRBV6-1 and TRBJ1-5; perhaps TRBD1 as D (6 bases). This CDR3 is 16 amino acids long. From germline, CDR1 is MNHNS and CDR2 SASEGT. V lost 0 bases and J 0 bases, leaving 9 bases between the germline ends.

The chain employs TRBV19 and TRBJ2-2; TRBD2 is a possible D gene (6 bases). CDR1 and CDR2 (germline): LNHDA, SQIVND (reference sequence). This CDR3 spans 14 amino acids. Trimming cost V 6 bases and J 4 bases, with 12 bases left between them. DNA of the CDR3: TGTGCCAGTAGCCCTGTGGGGGGCACCGGGGAGCTGTTTTTT. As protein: CASSPVGGTGELFF.

This CDR3 reads CASSLGGENYEQYF. Written as DNA, the CDR3 is TGTGCCAGCAGCTTGGGCGGGGAGAACTACGAGCAGTACTTC. The chain carries TRBV5-4 and TRBJ2-7, with D tentatively TRBD2 (6 bases). Germline assignment: CDR1 SGHNT and CDR2 YYREEE (reference sequence). V was cut by 0 bases and J by 3 bases, with 10 bases left in between. The CDR3 totals 14 residues.

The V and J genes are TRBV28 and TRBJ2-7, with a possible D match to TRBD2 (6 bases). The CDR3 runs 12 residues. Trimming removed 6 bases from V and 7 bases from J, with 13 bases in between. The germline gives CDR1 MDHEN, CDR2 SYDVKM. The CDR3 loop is CASRSGAGEQYF. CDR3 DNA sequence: TGTGCCAGCAGGTCGGGAGCGGGTGAGCAGTACTTC.

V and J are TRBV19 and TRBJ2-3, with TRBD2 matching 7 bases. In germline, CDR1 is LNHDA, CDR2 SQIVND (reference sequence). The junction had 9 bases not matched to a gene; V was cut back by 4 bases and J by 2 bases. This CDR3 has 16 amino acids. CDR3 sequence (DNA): TGTGCCAGTAGTACCCCGATAGCGGGTGACACAGATACGCAGTATTTT. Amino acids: CASSTPIAGDTDTQYF.